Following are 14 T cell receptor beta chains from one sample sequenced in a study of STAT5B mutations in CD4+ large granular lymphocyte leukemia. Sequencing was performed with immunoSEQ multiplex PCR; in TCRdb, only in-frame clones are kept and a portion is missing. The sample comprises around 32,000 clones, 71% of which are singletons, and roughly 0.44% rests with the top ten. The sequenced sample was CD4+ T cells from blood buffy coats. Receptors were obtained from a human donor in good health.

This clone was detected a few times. The DNA for the CDR3 is TGTGCCAGCAGTCCGCCGAATTCACCCCTCCACTTT. Encoded protein: CASSPPNSPLHF. The gene calls are TRBV28 and TRBJ1-6, with D hard to call. Per the germline V gene, CDR1 is MDHEN and CDR2 is SYDVKM. This CDR3 is built from 12 residues. V shed 5 bases and J shed 7 bases, with 6 bases lying between them.

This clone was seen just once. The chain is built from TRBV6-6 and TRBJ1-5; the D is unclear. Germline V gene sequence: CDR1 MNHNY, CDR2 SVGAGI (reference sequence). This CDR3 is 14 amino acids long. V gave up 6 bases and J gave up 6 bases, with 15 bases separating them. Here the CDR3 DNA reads TGTGCCAGCAGCCCCCCGTCCGCGGGTCAGCCCCAGCATTTT. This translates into CASSPPSAGQPQHF.

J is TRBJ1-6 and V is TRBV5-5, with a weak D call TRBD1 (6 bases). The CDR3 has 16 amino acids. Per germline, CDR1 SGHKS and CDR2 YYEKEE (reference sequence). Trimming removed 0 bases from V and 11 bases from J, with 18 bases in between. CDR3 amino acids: CASSLGLGAITPPLHF. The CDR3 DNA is TGTGCCAGCAGCTTGGGTCTGGGGGCGATTACTCCACCCCTCCACTTT.

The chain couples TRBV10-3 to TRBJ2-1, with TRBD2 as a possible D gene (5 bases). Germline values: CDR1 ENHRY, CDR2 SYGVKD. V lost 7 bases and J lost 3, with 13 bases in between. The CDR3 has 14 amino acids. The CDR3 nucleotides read TGTGCCATCACCGCGGGCGGCGGCTACAATGAGCAGTTCTTC. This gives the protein CAITAGGGYNEQFF.

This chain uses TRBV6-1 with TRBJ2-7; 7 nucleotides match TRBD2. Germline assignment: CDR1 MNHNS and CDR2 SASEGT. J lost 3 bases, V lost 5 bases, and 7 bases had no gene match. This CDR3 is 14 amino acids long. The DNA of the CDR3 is TGTGCCAGCAGTCTCCTCTGGGGGGGCTACGAGCAGTACTTC. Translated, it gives CASSLLWGGYEQYF.

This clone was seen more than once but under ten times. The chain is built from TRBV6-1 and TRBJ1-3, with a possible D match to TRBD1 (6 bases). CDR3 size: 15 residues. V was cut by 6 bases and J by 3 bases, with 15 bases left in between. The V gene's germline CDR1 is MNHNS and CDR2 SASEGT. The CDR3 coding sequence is TGTGCCAGCAGGAGGGGCGGGACAAGTGGAAACACCATATATTTT. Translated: CASRRGGTSGNTIYF.

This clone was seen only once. As DNA, the CDR3 is TGTGCCAGCAGCCTCTTCAATGAGCAGTTCTTC. Amino acid sequence: CASSLFNEQFF. The chain links TRBV7-2 to TRBJ2-1; D is unresolved. From germline, CDR1 is SGHTA and CDR2 FQGNSA. This CDR3 is built from 11 residues. The V end was cut by 5 bases, the J end by 6 bases, with 5 bases between.

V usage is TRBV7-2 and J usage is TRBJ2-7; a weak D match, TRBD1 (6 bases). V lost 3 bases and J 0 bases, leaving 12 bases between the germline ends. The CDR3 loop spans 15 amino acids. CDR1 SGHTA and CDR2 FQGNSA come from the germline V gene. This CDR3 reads CASSFPGHLSYEQYF. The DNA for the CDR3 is TGTGCCAGCAGCTTTCCGGGACACCTCTCCTACGAGCAGTACTTC.

DNA for the CDR3: TGTGCCAGCAGTTACTCTGAGGCGACCCAAGAGACCCAGTACTTC. Protein sequence: CASSYSEATQETQYF. The V call is TRBV6-6, the J call TRBJ2-5; D remains unclear. In germline, CDR1 is MNHNY, CDR2 SVGAGI (reference sequence). The CDR3 totals 15 residues. Trimming left V 0 bases short and J 1 base short, with 9 bases between.

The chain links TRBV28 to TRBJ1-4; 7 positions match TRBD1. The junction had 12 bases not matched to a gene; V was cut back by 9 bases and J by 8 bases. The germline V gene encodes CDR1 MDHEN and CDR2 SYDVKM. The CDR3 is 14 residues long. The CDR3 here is CASFFDRVGEKLFF. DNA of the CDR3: TGTGCCAGTTTCTTCGACAGGGTAGGCGAAAAACTGTTTTTT.

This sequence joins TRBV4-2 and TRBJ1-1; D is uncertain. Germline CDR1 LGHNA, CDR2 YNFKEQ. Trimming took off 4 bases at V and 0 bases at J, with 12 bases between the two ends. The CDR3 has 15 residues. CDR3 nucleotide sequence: TGTGCCAGCAGCCGCCCGGGAGTCCTGAACACTGAAGCTTTCTTT. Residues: CASSRPGVLNTEAFF.

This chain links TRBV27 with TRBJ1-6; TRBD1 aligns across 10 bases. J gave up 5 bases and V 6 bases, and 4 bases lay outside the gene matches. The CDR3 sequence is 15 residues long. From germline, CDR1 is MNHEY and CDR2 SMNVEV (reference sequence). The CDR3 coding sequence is TGTGCCAGCAGCTGGGGACAGGGGAATAATTCACCCCTCCACTTT. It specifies CASSWGQGNNSPLHF.

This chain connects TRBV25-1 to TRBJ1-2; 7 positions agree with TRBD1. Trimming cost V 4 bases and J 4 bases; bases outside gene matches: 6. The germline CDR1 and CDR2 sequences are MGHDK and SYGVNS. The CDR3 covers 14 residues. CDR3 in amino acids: CASSGTGDPYGYTF. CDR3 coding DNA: TGTGCCAGCAGTGGGACAGGAGACCCCTATGGCTACACCTTC.

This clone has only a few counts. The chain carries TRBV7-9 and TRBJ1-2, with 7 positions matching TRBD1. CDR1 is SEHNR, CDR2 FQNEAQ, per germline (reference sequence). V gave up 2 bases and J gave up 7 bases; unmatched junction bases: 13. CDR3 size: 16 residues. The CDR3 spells CASSLPDWRGRGGYTF. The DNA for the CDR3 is TGTGCCAGCAGCTTACCTGATTGGAGGGGGCGCGGTGGCTACACCTTC.